Included here is one T cell receptor beta chain sequence, with context. This record belongs to a study of blood T cell repertoires in COVID-19. Study as a whole: The samples span acute and convalescent COVID-19 from the United States, Italy and Spain. The cDNA or gDNA used as material had been derived from T cells, B-cell-depleted T cells, or PBMCs.

Source study methods: It was from reference gene primer amplification that nucleated cell counts were estimated. Assay used: immunoSEQ multiplex PCR; TCRdb lists only in-frame clones, some missing. The DNA was the basis for D and trimming; V, J and clone size are from that table. The data contain about 140,000 clones, around 76% of them singletons. The ends lost 5 bases at V and 5 bases at J; junction bases unmatched: 5. CDR1 LNHDA and CDR2 SQIVND come from the germline V gene (reference sequence). This CDR3 region has 15 residues. The clonotype was recovered from a man aged 80 or over with acute or convalescent COVID-19. The rearrangement joins TRBV19 to TRBJ2-3; TRBD2 matches at 12 bases. Sequenced sample: peripheral blood. CDR3 nucleotide sequence: TGTGCCAGTAGTGTGTCTAGCGGGGGGGTAGATACGCAGTATTTT. Protein: CASSVSSGGVDTQYF.